These 21 T cell receptor beta chains were sequenced from one sample in a study of blood T cell repertoires in COVID-19 (dated by TCRdb to the early 2020s). Libraries were constructed by the immunoSEQ multiplex PCR assay. TCRdb took this table from immuneACCESS and kept in-frame rearrangements with V and J called. Such tables lack part of the clones; where checked against another copy, unresolved V genes explain under half of the gap, and the rest is unexplained. The sample table contains 110,000 to 150,000 clones; only one count was recorded for approximately 85% of them. The ten largest clones add up to 4% to 5% of the sample. Specimen: peripheral blood. The receptors were gathered from an elderly woman with acute or convalescent COVID-19.

The rearrangement links TRBV28 to TRBJ1-4, with a weak D call TRBD1 (6 bases). Germline V gene sequence: CDR1 MDHEN, CDR2 SYDVKM. Trimming pared 6 bases from V and 14 bases from J, leaving 22 bases between. The CDR3 loop spans 14 amino acids. CDR3 in DNA: TGTGCCAGCAGCCATAGGGGGGGCGCGGAGCATCTGTTTTTT. This encodes CASSHRGGAEHLFF. The full variable domain, with the rest looked up from reference TRBV28 and TRBJ1-4, is DVKVTQSSRYLVKRTGEKVFLECVQDMDHENMFWYRQDPGLGLRLIYFSYDVKMKEKGDIPEGYSVSREKKERFSLILESASTNQTSMYLCASSHRGGAEHLFFGSGTQLSVL.

The chain recombines TRBV2 with TRBJ2-7; a weak D match, TRBD2 (7 bases). The CDR3 has 16 residues. Germline CDR1 is SNHLY and CDR2 is FYNNEI. V lost 2 bases, J lost 2 bases, and 16 bases lay in between. The CDR3 spells CASSEPQGGSPYEQYF. CDR3 coding DNA: TGTGCCAGCAGTGAACCACAGGGAGGGAGCCCCTACGAGCAGTACTTC.

This clone was seen only a few times. The chain uses TRBV3-1 (or the pseudogene TRBV3-2) and TRBJ1-2; D is undetermined. Trimming took off 4 bases at V and 8 bases at J, with 20 bases between the two ends. The CDR3 is 15 amino acids. Germline V gives CDR1 LGHDT, CDR2 YNNKEL (reference sequence). The CDR3: CASSPQAGGLTGYTF. The CDR3 nucleotides are TGTGCCAGCAGCCCGCAGGCGGGCGGACTAACCGGCTACACCTTC.

As DNA, the CDR3 is TGTGCCAGCAGCGGGACAAATAATTCACCCCTCCACTTT. This translates into CASSGTNNSPLHF. The chain has TRBV7-9 and TRBJ1-6; possibly TRBD1 for D (6 bases). With 5 bases removed from V and 5 bases from J, the gap between germline ends came to 7 bases. This CDR3 is built from 13 residues. The germline V gene encodes CDR1 SEHNR and CDR2 FQNEAQ (reference sequence).

The CDR3 coding sequence is TGTGCCAGCAGCTTTGCCGGGGTAGGTGGCTACACCTTC. Encoded protein: CASSFAGVGGYTF. This sequence joins TRBV28 and TRBJ1-2; D not resolved. The V and J ends lost 6 bases and 7 bases respectively, with 15 bases between them. This CDR3 region has 13 residues. CDR1 and CDR2 from the germline V gene are MDHEN and SYDVKM.

The chain employs TRBV24-1 and TRBJ2-7; weak D call: TRBD1 (6 bases). In germline, CDR1 is KGHDR, CDR2 SFDVKD. This CDR3 spans 13 amino acids. V was pared by 7 bases and J by 5 bases, with 14 bases between. The CDR3 is CATRTGHPDEQYF. The DNA of the CDR3 is TGTGCCACCAGAACGGGACACCCTGACGAGCAGTACTTC.

The chain recombines TRBV28 with TRBJ2-7; perhaps TRBD2 as D (5 bases). Trimming removed 5 bases from V and 7 bases from J, with 12 bases in between. The CDR3 runs 12 residues. Germline V gene sequence: CDR1 MDHEN, CDR2 SYDVKM. CDR3 protein: CASSANWREQYF. Here the CDR3 DNA reads TGTGCCAGCAGTGCGAACTGGAGGGAGCAGTACTTC.

V usage is TRBV6-6 and J usage is TRBJ2-2; a weak D match, TRBD1 (6 bases). The CDR3 extends over 17 amino acids. The germline CDR1 and CDR2 sequences are MNHNY and SVGAGI (reference sequence). With 5 bases removed from V and 0 bases from J, the gap between germline ends came to 16 bases. The CDR3 DNA follows: TGTGCCAGCAGTCGGGCGTCCGGGACAACGAACACCGGGGAGCTGTTTTTT. This encodes CASSRASGTTNTGELFF.

This clone occurred once. V gene TRBV2 combines with J gene TRBJ1-2; TRBD1 agrees at 8 bases. In germline, CDR1 is SNHLY, CDR2 FYNNEI. CDR3 length: 13 residues. V lost 4 bases and J lost 8; bases outside the gene matches: 6. CDR3 DNA sequence: TGTGCCAGCAGTGGGACAGGGTTAAGAGGCTACACCTTC. It yields the protein CASSGTGLRGYTF.

The chain employs TRBV24-1 and TRBJ2-6; D unclear. Germline assignment: CDR1 KGHDR and CDR2 SFDVKD. The CDR3 sequence is 13 residues long. With 10 bases removed from V and 3 bases from J, the gap between germline ends came to 9 bases. The CDR3 protein is CATSTGGANVLTF. CDR3 nucleotide sequence: TGTGCCACAAGTACGGGTGGGGCCAACGTCCTGACTTTC.

The CDR3 loop is CASSPQGALETQYF. The DNA of the CDR3 is TGTGCCAGCTCACCACAGGGGGCTTTGGAGACCCAGTACTTC. The chain couples TRBV18 to TRBJ2-5, with 7 bases aligning to TRBD1. With 1 base clipped from V and 5 bases from J, the junction kept 4 bases outside the gene matches. Germline V gives CDR1 KGHSH, CDR2 LQKENI. This CDR3 spans 14 amino acids.

V usage is TRBV11-2 and J usage is TRBJ1-1; D not resolved. The CDR3 covers 13 residues. The V gene lost 1 base and the J gene lost 5 bases, with 8 bases spanning the gap. The V gene's germline CDR1 is SGHAT and CDR2 FQNNGV. The chain's CDR3 is CASSLGLRTEAFF. In nucleotides, the CDR3 is TGTGCCAGCAGCTTAGGTCTCAGGACTGAAGCTTTCTTT.

This chain connects TRBV28 to TRBJ2-1; D call uncertain. Germline CDR1 and CDR2: MDHEN and SYDVKM. The length of the CDR3 is 13 residues. The ends were cut back, 1 base at V and 6 bases at J, with 7 bases in the middle. The CDR3 DNA follows: TGTGCCAGCAGTTTATACAGTTTCAATGAGCAGTTCTTC. Protein product: CASSLYSFNEQFF. Full variable domain (remainder filled in from reference TRBV28 and TRBJ2-1): DVKVTQSSRYLVKRTGEKVFLECVQDMDHENMFWYRQDPGLGLRLIYFSYDVKMKEKGDIPEGYSVSREKKERFSLILESASTNQTSMYLCASSLYSFNEQFFGPGTRLTVL.

The chain links TRBV5-1 to TRBJ2-7, with 8 bases fitting TRBD2. Per germline, CDR1 SGHRS and CDR2 YFSETQ. The V and J ends lost 0 bases and 0 bases, in that order; junction bases with no gene match: 5. This CDR3 spans 16 amino acids. The CDR3: CASSLAPAGVSYEQYF. The CDR3 DNA reads TGCGCCAGCAGCTTGGCACCAGCGGGGGTCTCCTACGAGCAGTACTTC.

The chain employs TRBV27 and TRBJ1-6, with D uncertain. Germline lookup yields CDR1 MNHEY and CDR2 SMNVEV (reference sequence). CDR3 size: 12 residues. Trimming took off 10 bases at V and 9 bases at J, with 13 bases between the two ends. The CDR3: CATKNAGSPLHF. The CDR3 DNA reads as TGTGCCACCAAGAACGCGGGTTCACCCCTCCACTTT.

This clone was detected a few times. CDR3: CASSTSGSFTGELFF. The CDR3 nucleotides are TGTGCCAGCTCAACTAGCGGGAGCTTCACCGGGGAGCTGTTTTTT. The V call is TRBV18, the J call TRBJ2-2, with 11 positions matching TRBD2. J lost 4 bases, V lost 5 bases, and 3 bases had no gene match. The CDR3 runs 15 residues. From germline, CDR1 is KGHSH and CDR2 LQKENI.

The chain couples TRBV23-1 to TRBJ2-7; weak D call: TRBD1 (6 bases). TRBV23-1 is known as an ORF, though its function is uncertain. V lost 3 bases and J 2 bases, leaving 17 bases between the germline ends. This CDR3 spans 16 amino acids. The CDR3 DNA reads TGCGCCAGCAGTCAGTATTTCCGGGACAAGACCTACGAGCAGTACTTC. It codes for CASSQYFRDKTYEQYF.

The J gene is TRBJ1-2, the V gene TRBV3-1 (or the pseudogene TRBV3-2), with 8 bases identical to TRBD1. The CDR3 length is 14 residues. V lost 4 bases and J lost 4; bases outside the gene matches: 5. Germline CDR1 is LGHDT and CDR2 is YNNKEL (reference sequence). Written as DNA, the CDR3 is TGTGCCAGCAGCCCCCGGACAGGGAGCTATGGCTACACCTTC. Translating it yields CASSPRTGSYGYTF.

The V call is TRBV9, the J call TRBJ1-3; D perhaps matches TRBD1 (5 bases). V lost 4 bases and J 0 bases, leaving 26 bases between the germline ends. The CDR3 is made up of 20 amino acids. Germline lookup yields CDR1 SGDLS and CDR2 YYNGEE. This CDR3 is CASSPSRAGAGSSSGNTIYF. As DNA, the CDR3 is TGTGCCAGCAGCCCCTCCCGGGCTGGGGCAGGGTCGAGCTCTGGAAACACCATATATTTT. Combining the CDR3 with reference TRBV9 and TRBJ1-3 gives the whole variable domain DSGVTQTPKHLITATGQRVTLRCSPRSGDLSVYWYQQSLDQGLQFLIQYYNGEERAKGNILERFSAQQFPDLHSELNLSSLELGDSALYFCASSPSRAGAGSSSGNTIYFGEGSWLTVV.

The chain employs TRBV27 and TRBJ2-3, with D tentatively TRBD2 (6 bases). CDR1 and CDR2 (germline): MNHEY, SMNVEV (reference sequence). V lost 4 bases to trimming and J lost 2 bases, with 10 bases between them. CDR3 length: 14 amino acids. The CDR3 loop is CASSSLAITDTQYF. CDR3 bases: TGTGCCAGCAGTTCTCTAGCGATCACAGATACGCAGTATTTT.

The chain uses TRBV10-3 and TRBJ2-3; 12 bases align to TRBD2. There are 15 residues in the CDR3. Germline-derived CDR1 and CDR2 are ENHRY and SYGVKD. The trim removed 6 bases at V and 4 bases at J, leaving 5 bases unmatched. The CDR3, as DNA: TGTGCCATCAGCGGGACTAGCGGGCCCGCAGATACGCAGTATTTT. Translated, it gives CAISGTSGPADTQYF.